This record concerns one T cell receptor (beta chain) sequence. This sample stems from a study of tumor T cells in aggressive B-cell lymphoma. Clones were sequenced by immunoSEQ multiplex PCR, and TCRdb holds only the in-frame ones, with some missing. The sample has about 850 clones, about 92% seen once. Germline-derived CDR1 and CDR2 are SGDLS and YYNGEE. Trimming at V came to 2 bases and at J to 4 bases, leaving 5 bases not matched to a gene. The CDR3 is made up of 14 amino acids. This receptor was identified in an adult with diffuse large B cell lymphoma. The chain has TRBV9 and TRBJ1-1; TRBD1 agrees at 7 bases. Specimen: tumor tissue. The CDR3 loop is CASSVEGTATEAFF. The CDR3 region has the DNA TGTGCCAGCAGCGTTGAGGGGACAGCCACTGAAGCTTTCTTT.